The clone carrying this T cell receptor beta chain occurred a few times. Its cognate antigen is unknown. This CDR3 is 12 amino acids long. Per the germline V gene, CDR1 is MNHNS and CDR2 is SASEGT. The germline V and J ends were trimmed by 6 bases and 4 bases, with 8 bases remaining between them. Individual cDNA molecules carried attached unique molecular identifiers. Via MiXCR, TCRdb re-called the 5' RACE reads, giving one row per CDR3 protein. The sample carries about 64,000 distinct CDR3 sequences, less than 15% recorded once. This entry is derived from a study of early T cells in non-severe SARS-CoV-2 infection. For the study at large: The input, bulk RNA from unsorted whole blood, was sequenced, and chains were unpaired.

Study-wide findings and caveats: VDJdb matching favored anti-spike CD8 responses, missing private and CD4 specificities.

This chain uses TRBV6-1 with TRBJ2-3; D remains unclear. The sample was whole blood. The sequence derives from an adult who was a healthcare worker with PCR-confirmed SARS-CoV-2 infection or an uninfected control (not recorded which). The CDR3 region is CASRGSPDTQYF. CDR3 DNA sequence: TGTGCCAGCAGGGGTAGTCCAGATACGCAGTATTTT.